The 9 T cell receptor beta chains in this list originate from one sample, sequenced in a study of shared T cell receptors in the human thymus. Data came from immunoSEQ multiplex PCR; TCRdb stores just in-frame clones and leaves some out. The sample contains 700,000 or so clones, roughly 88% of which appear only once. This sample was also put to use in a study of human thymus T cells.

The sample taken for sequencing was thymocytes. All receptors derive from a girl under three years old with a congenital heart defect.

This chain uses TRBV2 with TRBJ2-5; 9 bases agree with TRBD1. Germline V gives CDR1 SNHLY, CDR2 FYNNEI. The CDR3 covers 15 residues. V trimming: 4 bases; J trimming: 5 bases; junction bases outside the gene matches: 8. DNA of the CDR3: TGTGCCAGCAGTGGCGACAGGGGGGAAGTGGAGACCCAGTACTTC. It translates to CASSGDRGEVETQYF.

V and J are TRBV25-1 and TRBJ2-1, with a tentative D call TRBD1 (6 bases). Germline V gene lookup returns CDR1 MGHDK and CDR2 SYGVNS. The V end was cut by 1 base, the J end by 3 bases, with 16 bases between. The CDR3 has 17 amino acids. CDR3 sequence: CASSESQGPPFYNEQFF. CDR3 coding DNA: TGTGCCAGCAGTGAATCTCAGGGGCCCCCCTTCTACAATGAGCAGTTCTTC.

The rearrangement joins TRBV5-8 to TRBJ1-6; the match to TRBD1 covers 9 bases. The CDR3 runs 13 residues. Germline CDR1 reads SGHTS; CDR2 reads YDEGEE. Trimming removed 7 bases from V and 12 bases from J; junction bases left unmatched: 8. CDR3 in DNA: TGTGCCAGCCCCGGGACAGGGCCCAAACCCCTCCACTTT. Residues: CASPGTGPKPLHF.

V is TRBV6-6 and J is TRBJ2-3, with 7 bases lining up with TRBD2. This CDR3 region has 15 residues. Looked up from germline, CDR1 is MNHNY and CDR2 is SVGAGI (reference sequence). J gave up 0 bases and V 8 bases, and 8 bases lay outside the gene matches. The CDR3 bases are TGTGCCAGCGCTCCGACGGGAGGTAGCACAGATACGCAGTATTTT. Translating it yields CASAPTGGSTDTQYF.

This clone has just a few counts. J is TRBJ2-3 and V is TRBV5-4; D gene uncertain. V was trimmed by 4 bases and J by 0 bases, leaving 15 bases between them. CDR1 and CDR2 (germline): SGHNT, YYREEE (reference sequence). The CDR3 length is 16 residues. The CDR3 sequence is CASSRQRIASTDTQYF. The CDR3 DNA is TGTGCCAGCAGCCGCCAGAGGATTGCTAGCACAGATACGCAGTATTTT. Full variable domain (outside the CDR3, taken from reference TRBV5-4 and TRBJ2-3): ETGVTQSPTHLIKTRGQQVTLRCSSQSGHNTVSWYQQALGQGPQFIFQYYREEENGRGNFPPRFSGLQFPNYSSELNVNALELDDSALYLCASSRQRIASTDTQYFGPGTRLTVL.

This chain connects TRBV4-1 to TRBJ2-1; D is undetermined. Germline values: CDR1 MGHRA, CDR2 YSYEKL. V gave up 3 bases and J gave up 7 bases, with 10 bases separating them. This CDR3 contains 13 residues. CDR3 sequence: CASSHPLFNEQFF. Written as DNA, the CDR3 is TGCGCCAGCAGCCACCCTTTATTTAATGAGCAGTTCTTC.

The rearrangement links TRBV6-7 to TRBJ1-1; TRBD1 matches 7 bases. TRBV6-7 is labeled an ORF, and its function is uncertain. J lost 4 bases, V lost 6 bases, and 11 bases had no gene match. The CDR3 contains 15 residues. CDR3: CASSHTGAQSTEAFF. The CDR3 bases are TGTGCCAGCAGCCATACAGGGGCTCAGAGCACTGAAGCTTTCTTT.

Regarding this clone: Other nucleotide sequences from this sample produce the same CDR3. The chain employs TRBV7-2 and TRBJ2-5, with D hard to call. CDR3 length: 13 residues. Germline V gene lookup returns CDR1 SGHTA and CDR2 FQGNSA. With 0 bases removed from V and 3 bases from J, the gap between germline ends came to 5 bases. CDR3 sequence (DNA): TGTGCCAGCAGCTTAGCACGGGAAGAGACCCAGTACTTC. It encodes CASSLAREETQYF.

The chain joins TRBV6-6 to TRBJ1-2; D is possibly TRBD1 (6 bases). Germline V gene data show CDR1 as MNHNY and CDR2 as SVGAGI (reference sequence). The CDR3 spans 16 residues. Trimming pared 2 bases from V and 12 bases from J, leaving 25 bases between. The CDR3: CASSYGRGAVGVGHTF. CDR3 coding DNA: TGTGCCAGCAGTTACGGCAGGGGAGCGGTGGGGGTGGGCCACACCTTC.